The rows below give T cell receptor beta chains drawn from one sample of a study of cytomegalovirus exposure and HLA in healthy donors. Some clones are missing from TCRdb's copy, which holds only in-frame ones; the method was immunoSEQ multiplex PCR. The data contain a few hundred thousand clones, around nine tenths of them singletons. The sequenced material came from PBMCs. The receptors come from a woman between 18 and 29 years old in good health and CMV-seronegative. Both conserved end residues are part of each CDR3. The D gene is left open where the match is weak. Only part of the rows carry a size: once, few, many, or a class if the clone is expanded.

J: TRBJ2-7; V: TRBV27; size: -; D: TRBD2; CDR3: CASSPRLAVSSYEQYF; DNA: TGTGCCAGCAGTCCACGACTAGCGGTGAGCTCCTACGAGCAGTACTTC
J: TRBJ2-2; V: TRBV6-1; size: -; D: -; CDR3: CASSEAGLKSGELFF; DNA: TGTGCCAGCAGTGAAGCGGGGCTGAAGTCCGGGGAGCTGTTTTTT
J: TRBJ2-7; V: TRBV27; size: -; D: TRBD2; CDR3: CASSISGGFGFYEQYF; DNA: TGTGCCAGCAGTATCAGCGGGGGTTTCGGATTCTACGAGCAGTACTTC
J: TRBJ2-7; V: TRBV5-6; size: -; D: -; CDR3: CASSSYAAEGAAYEQYF; DNA: TGTGCCAGCAGCTCATACGCCGCGGAGGGGGCTGCCTACGAGCAGTACTTC
J: TRBJ2-3; V: TRBV18; size: -; D: -; CDR3: CASSLTVSTDTQYF; DNA: TGTGCCAGCTCACTAACAGTTAGCACAGATACGCAGTATTTT
J: TRBJ1-3; V: TRBV27; size: -; D: TRBD1; CDR3: CASSRSLGGGGNTIYF; DNA: TGTGCCAGCAGCCGTAGTCTAGGGGGCGGTGGAAACACCATATATTTT
J: TRBJ2-7; V: TRBV4-1; size: -; D: TRBD2; CDR3: CASSQVGTSGSYEQYF; DNA: TGCGCCAGCAGCCAAGTCGGGACTAGCGGGAGTTACGAGCAGTACTTC
J: TRBJ2-7; V: TRBV28; size: -; D: TRBD2; CDR3: CASSPSGTSGTSSSYEQYF; DNA: TGTGCCAGCAGTCCCAGCGGGACTAGCGGGACTTCTAGCTCCTACGAGCAGTACTTC
J: TRBJ1-3; V: TRBV28; size: -; D: TRBD1; CDR3: CASRYRGRNDGNTIYF; DNA: TGTGCCAGCAGGTACAGGGGACGGAACGATGGAAACACCATATATTTT
J: TRBJ1-4; V: TRBV25-1; size: -; D: TRBD1; CDR3: CASSERGQGGEKLFF; DNA: TGTGCCAGCAGTGAGCGGGGACAGGGAGGTGAAAAACTGTTTTTT
J: TRBJ1-1; V: TRBV29-1; size: -; D: -; CDR3: CSVEDRGANTEAFF; DNA: TGCAGCGTTGAAGATCGGGGGGCAAACACTGAAGCTTTCTTT
J: TRBJ2-7; V: TRBV6-1; size: -; D: -; CDR3: CASKTVEGSYEQYF; DNA: TGTGCCAGTAAGACGGTAGAGGGATCCTACGAGCAGTACTTC
J: TRBJ1-1; V: TRBV4-1; size: -; D: -; CDR3: CASSHQGRGGNTEAFF; DNA: TGCGCCAGCAGCCATCAAGGCCGGGGAGGGAACACTGAAGCTTTCTTT
J: TRBJ2-1; V: TRBV5-1; size: once; D: -; CDR3: CASSLRLVSYNEQFF; DNA: TGCGCCAGCAGCTTACGACTAGTTTCCTACAATGAGCAGTTCTTC
J: TRBJ2-7; V: TRBV11-2; size: few; D: TRBD1; CDR3: CASSLGYTGTGDEQYF; DNA: TGTGCCAGCAGCTTGGGGTATACCGGGACAGGGGACGAGCAGTACTTC
J: TRBJ2-5; V: TRBV6-1; size: -; D: -; CDR3: CASSTGYGETQYF; DNA: TGTGCCAGCAGTACAGGATACGGGGAGACCCAGTACTTC
J: TRBJ2-2; V: TRBV27; size: -; D: -; CDR3: CASSLILTGELFF; DNA: TGTGCCAGCAGTTTAATCCTCACCGGGGAGCTGTTTTTT
J: TRBJ2-7; V: TRBV6-6; size: few; D: -; CDR3: CASSYYSPAYEQYF; DNA: TGTGCCAGCAGTTACTATAGCCCCGCCTACGAGCAGTACTTC
J: TRBJ2-2; V: TRBV7-9; size: -; D: -; CDR3: CASSLGALLTGELFF; DNA: TGTGCCAGCAGCTTAGGAGCACTACTGACCGGGGAGCTGTTTTTT
J: TRBJ2-3; V: TRBV28; size: -; D: TRBD2; CDR3: CASSSPRAGELDTQYF; DNA: TGTGCCAGCAGTTCCCCCAGGGCGGGAGAGTTAGATACGCAGTATTTT
J: TRBJ1-1; V: TRBV27; size: -; D: TRBD1; CDR3: CASSPGTAEAFF; DNA: TGTGCCAGCAGTCCAGGGACAGCCGAAGCTTTCTTT
J: TRBJ1-1; V: TRBV2; size: -; D: -; CDR3: CATVEGGQWDTEAFF; DNA: TGTGCCACGGTAGAGGGGGGGCAATGGGACACTGAAGCTTTCTTT
J: TRBJ2-5; V: TRBV10-3; size: -; D: -; CDR3: CAISAHGQRETQYF; DNA: TGTGCCATCAGTGCACACGGACAGCGGGAGACCCAGTACTTC
J: TRBJ2-5; V: TRBV28; size: -; D: TRBD2; CDR3: CASSTASGIAAQYF; DNA: TGTGCCAGCAGCACGGCTAGCGGTATAGCGGCCCAGTACTTC
J: TRBJ1-1; V: TRBV6-5; size: once; D: TRBD1; CDR3: CASSTGGLNTEAFF; DNA: TGTGCCAGCAGTACAGGGGGACTGAACACTGAAGCTTTCTTT
J: TRBJ2-7; V: TRBV6-6; size: few; D: TRBD2; CDR3: CASSRKGLAGVVYF; DNA: TGTGCCAGCAGCCGAAAGGGACTAGCGGGAGTTGTGTACTTC
J: TRBJ1-2; V: TRBV7-3; size: -; D: -; CDR3: CASSPQGRLDGYTF; DNA: TGTGCCAGCAGCCCACAGGGTCGTCTTGATGGCTACACCTTC
J: TRBJ1-3; V: TRBV19; size: -; D: TRBD1; CDR3: CASSTNRGSTGNTIYF; DNA: TGTGCCAGTAGTACGAACAGGGGGTCTACTGGAAACACCATATATTTT
J: TRBJ1-1; V: TRBV4-3; size: -; D: TRBD1; CDR3: CASSPSGWTGGTEAFF; DNA: TGCGCCAGCAGCCCCAGCGGCTGGACAGGGGGCACTGAAGCTTTCTTT
J: TRBJ1-3; V: TRBV30; size: -; D: -; CDR3: CAWSVLTGNTIYF; DNA: TGTGCCTGGAGTGTACTCACCGGAAACACCATATATTTT
J: TRBJ2-7; V: TRBV15; size: -; D: -; CDR3: CATSRGQNEQYF; DNA: TGTGCCACCAGCAGAGGACAGAACGAGCAGTACTTC
J: TRBJ2-3; V: TRBV6-1; size: -; D: TRBD2; CDR3: CASSASSGRADTDTQYF; DNA: TGTGCCAGCAGTGCCTCTAGCGGGAGGGCCGACACAGATACGCAGTATTTT
J: TRBJ2-1; V: TRBV30; size: -; D: TRBD1; CDR3: CACLSGTDWEQFF; DNA: TGTGCCTGTCTATCCGGGACAGATTGGGAGCAGTTCTTC
J: TRBJ2-7; V: TRBV10-3; size: once; D: -; CDR3: CAISDRGEQYF; DNA: TGTGCCATCAGTGATCGGGGCGAGCAGTACTTC
J: TRBJ1-2; V: TRBV2; size: -; D: -; CDR3: CASSEVRGGGYTF; DNA: TGTGCCAGCAGTGAAGTGCGCGGTGGTGGCTACACCTTC
J: TRBJ2-1; V: TRBV9; size: once; D: TRBD1; CDR3: CASSVIGTVNEQFF; DNA: TGTGCCAGCAGCGTAATCGGGACAGTAAATGAGCAGTTCTTC
J: TRBJ2-2; V: TRBV6-6; size: -; D: TRBD1; CDR3: CASIDRADTGELFF; DNA: TGTGCCAGCATCGACAGGGCCGACACCGGGGAGCTGTTTTTT
J: TRBJ1-3; V: TRBV29-1; size: -; D: -; CDR3: CSVEDPQGGGNTIYF; DNA: TGCAGCGTTGAAGACCCTCAGGGTGGTGGAAACACCATATATTTT
J: TRBJ2-1; V: TRBV19; size: once; D: -; CDR3: CASSEAANSYNEQFF; DNA: TGTGCCAGTAGTGAAGCGGCTAACTCCTACAATGAGCAGTTCTTC
J: TRBJ2-5; V: TRBV19; size: -; D: TRBD2; CDR3: CASSGKLAGPILQGPIQETQYF; DNA: TGTGCCAGTAGTGGAAAACTAGCGGGACCCATCCTCCAGGGACCGATACAAGAGACCCAGTACTTC
J: TRBJ1-2; V: TRBV28; size: -; D: -; CDR3: CASSLGPLSYGYTF; DNA: TGTGCCAGCAGTTTGGGCCCACTGAGCTATGGCTACACCTTC
J: TRBJ1-1; V: TRBV6-5; size: -; D: TRBD1; CDR3: CASSRTGTEAFF; DNA: TGTGCCAGCAGCAGGACAGGGACTGAAGCTTTCTTT
J: TRBJ2-7; V: TRBV7-2; size: few; D: -; CDR3: CASSLARGYEQYF; DNA: TGTGCCAGCAGCTTAGCGCGCGGTTACGAGCAGTACTTC
J: TRBJ2-7; V: TRBV7-9; size: -; D: -; CDR3: CASSGYNGGYEQYF; DNA: TGTGCCAGCAGCGGATACAACGGCGGCTACGAGCAGTACTTC
J: TRBJ2-1; V: TRBV2; size: -; D: -; CDR3: CASSEARSWAEQFF; DNA: TGTGCCAGCAGTGAAGCGCGAAGCTGGGCTGAGCAGTTCTTC
J: TRBJ2-7; V: TRBV4-2; size: -; D: -; CDR3: CASSLEAGSSYEQYF; DNA: TGTGCCAGCAGCTTGGAAGCGGGTAGCTCCTACGAGCAGTACTTC
J: TRBJ1-1; V: TRBV6-6; size: -; D: -; CDR3: CASRQGHQNTEAFF; DNA: TGTGCCAGCAGACAGGGACACCAGAACACTGAAGCTTTCTTT
J: TRBJ2-7; V: TRBV6-5; size: -; D: TRBD1; CDR3: CASSYRGQGPYEQYF; DNA: TGTGCCAGCAGTTATAGGGGACAGGGACCCTACGAGCAGTACTTC
J: TRBJ2-3; V: TRBV30; size: -; D: -; CDR3: CAWSRPGVSDTQYF; DNA: TGTGCCTGGAGTAGGCCCGGGGTATCTGATACGCAGTATTTT
J: TRBJ1-5; V: TRBV2; size: -; D: -; CDR3: CASSVETDSNQPQHF; DNA: TGTGCCAGCAGTGTAGAGACAGATAGCAATCAGCCCCAGCATTTT
J: TRBJ2-1; V: TRBV5-1; size: -; D: -; CDR3: CASTPGDNNYNEQFF; DNA: TGCGCCAGCACCCCCGGGGACAACAACTACAATGAGCAGTTCTTC
J: TRBJ1-2; V: TRBV2; size: few; D: -; CDR3: CASSESWASSGYTF; DNA: TGTGCCAGCAGTGAATCTTGGGCCTCGTCTGGTTACACCTTC
J: TRBJ2-5; V: TRBV2; size: -; D: TRBD1; CDR3: CASGTGWGQQETQYF; DNA: TGTGCCAGCGGGACAGGGTGGGGACAACAAGAGACCCAGTACTTC
J: TRBJ1-2; V: TRBV29-1; size: -; D: -; CDR3: CSAWLVDIYGYTF; DNA: TGCAGCGCATGGTTAGTAGATATCTATGGCTACACCTTC
J: TRBJ2-1; V: TRBV6-1; size: -; D: -; CDR3: CASSAGSHNEQFF; DNA: TGTGCCAGCAGTGCCGGGAGTCACAATGAGCAGTTCTTC